This T cell receptor (beta chain) was sequenced for a study of T-cell memory formation after mild COVID-19. Study-level findings and limits: CD4+ contracting clones were found mainly in CM and EM, and CD8+ ones in EMRA.

Trimming removed 0 bases at V and 1 base at J, with 11 bases between. The CDR3 extends over 16 amino acids. Per the germline V gene, CDR1 is MGHRA and CDR2 is YSYEKL. This clonotype appeared a single time. Its antigen remains unidentified. TCR alpha and TCR beta cDNA libraries carrying sample barcodes and UMIs were produced by 5'RACE using constant-segment primers. Each CDR3 protein is one row after TCRdb ran MiXCR on the 5' RACE reads. In the table there are 350,000 to 500,000 distinct CDR3 sequences, 20% to 30% of which are singletons. The sequencing input was PBMCs or a T cell subset sorted from them (not recorded which). The chain carries TRBV4-1 and TRBJ2-3; a possible D gene is TRBD1 (5 bases). This clonotype was obtained from an adult woman who had mild COVID-19 (a few samples of this study predate the infection). Cell type and time point are not known. This CDR3 reads CASSQDGVQGTDTQYF. CDR3 coding DNA: TGCGCCAGCAGCCAAGATGGGGTACAGGGCACAGATACGCAGTATTTT.